This T cell receptor (beta chain) emerged from a study of human T cells and chemical hapten exposure. The CDR3 covers 16 residues. Unmatched junction bases numbered 5, after V lost 2 bases and J lost 3 bases. From germline, CDR1 is LGHDT and CDR2 YNNKEL (reference sequence). Time point defined: pre-sensitization, week 0. As for treatment: therapeutic diphenylcyclopropenone sensitization with weekly scalp DPC. MiXCR, run by TCRdb on the RACE reads, gives a single entry per CDR3 protein. This table has around 260,000 distinct CDR3 sequences, approximately 8.6% appearing once. This chain connects TRBV3-1 to TRBJ2-2; 8 positions agree with TRBD2. Sequences were derived from whole blood, sampled in connection with sensitization to the hapten diphenylcyclopropenone (DPC). The origin of this receptor is a woman in her forties with alopecia areata. Some clones in this sample may be carry-over from other donors' samples. Written as DNA, the CDR3 is TGTGCCAGCAGCCAACTTCCGCGGGAGGACACCGGGGAGCTGTTTTTT. Its protein product is CASSQLPREDTGELFF.